This T cell receptor beta chain was captured by sequencing in a study of identical twins. A universal primer binding site was introduced by template switching. The final cDNA contained unique molecular identifiers. Each CDR3 protein gets one entry after TCRdb re-called the 5' RACE reads with MiXCR. Here the sample spans about 530,000 distinct CDR3 sequences, about 20% being singletons. The CDR3 runs to 14 residues. V lost 5 bases and J lost 2, with 14 bases in between. The germline V gene has CDR1 SQVTM and CDR2 ANQGSEA. Donors were all healthy Caucasians. These data were also reused for a study on yellow fever vaccine responses in identical twins. As reported in that work: Vaccine T cell responses of twins reportedly seemed partly convergent and partly personalized.

This sequence was found in a woman between 18 and 29 years old in good health. The specimen sequenced was CD4+ T cells sorted from blood. This chain joins TRBV29-1 and TRBJ2-3, with D perhaps given as TRBD1 or TRBD2 (5 bases each). CDR3 in DNA: TGCAGCGTTTGGGACGGACCCCCCACAGATACGCAGTATTTT. It yields the protein CSVWDGPPTDTQYF.